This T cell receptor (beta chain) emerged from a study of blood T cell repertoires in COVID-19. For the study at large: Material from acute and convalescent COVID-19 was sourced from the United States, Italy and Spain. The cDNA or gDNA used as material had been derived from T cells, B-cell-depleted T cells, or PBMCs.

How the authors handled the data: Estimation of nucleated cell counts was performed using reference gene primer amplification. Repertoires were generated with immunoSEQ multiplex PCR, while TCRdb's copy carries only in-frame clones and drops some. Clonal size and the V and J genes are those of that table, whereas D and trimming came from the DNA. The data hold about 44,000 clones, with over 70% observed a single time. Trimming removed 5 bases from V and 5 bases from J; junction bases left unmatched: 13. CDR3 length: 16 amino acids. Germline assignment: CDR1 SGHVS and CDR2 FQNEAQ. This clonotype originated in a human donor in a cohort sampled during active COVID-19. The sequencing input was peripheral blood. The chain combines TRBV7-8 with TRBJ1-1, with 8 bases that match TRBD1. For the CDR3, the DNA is TGTGCCAGCAGCCAACCAAGGACAGGGTTTTTTACTGAAGCTTTCTTT. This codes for CASSQPRTGFFTEAFF.